This TCR beta chain was recovered during a study of vaccination effects on CD4 cells after COVID-19. Across the study: Post-vaccine draws lagged the second dose by a median of 72 days.

Under the ViraFEST assay, PBMC were stimulated with viral peptide pools so that antigen-specific CD4+ T cells expanded. Sequencing was performed afterwards. Culturing for ten to eleven days preceded CD4+ T cell isolation. All participants had two doses of either the BNT162b2 or mRNA-1273 vaccine. Among the vaccine recipients, none had a prior SARS-CoV-2 infection, and nucleocapsid antibodies were negative. Measured with immunoSEQ multiplex PCR; TCRdb has only the in-frame clones, and not every one. The repertoire holds tens of thousands of clones, around 80% seen once, with roughly 2% in the top ten. Findings and limits, study-wide: Late after vaccination, infection- and vaccine-induced clones showed marked clonal contraction.

Concerning this clone itself: Its antigen is unidentified.

The origin of this receptor is a human donor who received a COVID-19 vaccine. The sample here was CD4+ T cells from PBMCs cultured with HCoV-OC43 spike peptides, taken after COVID-19 vaccination. Sample subset: HCoV-OC43 spike overlapping peptide pool stimulation.

The CDR3 sequence: CASSQDRGGYSYNEQFF. For the CDR3, the DNA is TGTGCCAGCAGCCAAGATAGAGGGGGCTACTCCTACAATGAGCAGTTCTTC. The chain has TRBV3-1 (or the pseudogene TRBV3-2) and TRBJ2-1, with 7 bases identical to TRBD1. Looked up from germline, CDR1 is LGHDT and CDR2 is YNNKEL (reference sequence). V lost 0 bases, J lost 0 bases, and 5 bases stayed unmatched. The CDR3 is 17 amino acids.